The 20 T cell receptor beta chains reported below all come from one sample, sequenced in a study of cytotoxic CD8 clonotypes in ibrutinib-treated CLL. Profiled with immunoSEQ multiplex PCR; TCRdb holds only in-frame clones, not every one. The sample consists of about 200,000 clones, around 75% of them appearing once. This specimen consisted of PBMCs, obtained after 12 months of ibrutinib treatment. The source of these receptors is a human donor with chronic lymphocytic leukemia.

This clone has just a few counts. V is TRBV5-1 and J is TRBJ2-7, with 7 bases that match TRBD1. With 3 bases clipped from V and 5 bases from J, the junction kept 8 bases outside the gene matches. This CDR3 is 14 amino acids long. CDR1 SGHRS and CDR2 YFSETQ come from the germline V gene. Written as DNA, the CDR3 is TGCGCCAGCAGCTCGTACAGGGGCGTCAACGAGCAGTACTTC. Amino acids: CASSSYRGVNEQYF.

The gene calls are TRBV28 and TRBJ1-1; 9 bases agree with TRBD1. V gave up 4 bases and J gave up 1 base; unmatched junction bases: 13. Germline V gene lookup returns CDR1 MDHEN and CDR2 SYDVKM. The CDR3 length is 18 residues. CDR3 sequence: CASSSSRGGTGTNTEAFF. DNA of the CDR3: TGTGCCAGCAGTTCCTCGAGGGGAGGGACAGGGACGAACACTGAAGCTTTCTTT.

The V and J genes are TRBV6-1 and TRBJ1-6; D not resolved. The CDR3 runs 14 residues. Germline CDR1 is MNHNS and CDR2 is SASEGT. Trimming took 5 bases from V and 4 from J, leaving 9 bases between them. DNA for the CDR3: TGTGCCAGCAGTAATCCACAGTATAATTCACCCCTCCACTTT. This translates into CASSNPQYNSPLHF.

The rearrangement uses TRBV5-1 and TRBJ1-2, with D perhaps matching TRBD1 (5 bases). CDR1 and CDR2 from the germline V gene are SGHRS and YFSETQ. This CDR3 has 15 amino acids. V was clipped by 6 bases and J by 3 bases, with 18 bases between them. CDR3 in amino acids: CASTPQLGGDYGYTF. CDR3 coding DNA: TGCGCCAGCACCCCCCAGCTGGGGGGAGACTATGGCTACACCTTC. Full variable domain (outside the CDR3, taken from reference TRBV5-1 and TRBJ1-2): KAGVTQTPRYLIKTRGQQVTLSCSPISGHRSVSWYQQTPGQGLQFLFEYFSETQRNKGNFPGRFSGRQFSNSRSEMNVSTLELGDSALYLCASTPQLGGDYGYTFGSGTRLTVV.

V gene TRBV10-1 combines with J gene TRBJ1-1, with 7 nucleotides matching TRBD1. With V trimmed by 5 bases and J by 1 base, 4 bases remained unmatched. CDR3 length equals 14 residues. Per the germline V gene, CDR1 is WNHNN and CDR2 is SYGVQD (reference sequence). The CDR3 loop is CASSLGQRNTEAFF. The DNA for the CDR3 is TGCGCCAGCAGTCTGGGACAGAGGAACACTGAAGCTTTCTTT.

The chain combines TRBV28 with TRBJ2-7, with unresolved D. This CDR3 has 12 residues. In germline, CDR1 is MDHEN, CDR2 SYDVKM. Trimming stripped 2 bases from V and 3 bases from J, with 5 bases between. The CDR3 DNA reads TGTGCCAGCAGTTTAAAGAGCTACGAGCAGTACTTC. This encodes CASSLKSYEQYF. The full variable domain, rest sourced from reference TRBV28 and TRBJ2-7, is DVKVTQSSRYLVKRTGEKVFLECVQDMDHENMFWYRQDPGLGLRLIYFSYDVKMKEKGDIPEGYSVSREKKERFSLILESASTNQTSMYLCASSLKSYEQYFGPGTRLTVT.

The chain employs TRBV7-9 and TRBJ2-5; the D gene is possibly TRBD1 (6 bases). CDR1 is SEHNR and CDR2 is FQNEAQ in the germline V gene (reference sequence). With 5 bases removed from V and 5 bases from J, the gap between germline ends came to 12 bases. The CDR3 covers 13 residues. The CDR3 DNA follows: TGTGCCAGCAGCGCTCGACAGGAGGAGACCCAGTACTTC. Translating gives CASSARQEETQYF.

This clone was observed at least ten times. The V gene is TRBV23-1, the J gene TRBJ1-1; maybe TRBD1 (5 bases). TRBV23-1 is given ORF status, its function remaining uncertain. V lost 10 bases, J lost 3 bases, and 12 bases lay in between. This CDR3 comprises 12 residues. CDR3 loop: CAKPWDDTEAFF. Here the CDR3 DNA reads TGCGCCAAACCCTGGGACGACACTGAAGCTTTCTTT.

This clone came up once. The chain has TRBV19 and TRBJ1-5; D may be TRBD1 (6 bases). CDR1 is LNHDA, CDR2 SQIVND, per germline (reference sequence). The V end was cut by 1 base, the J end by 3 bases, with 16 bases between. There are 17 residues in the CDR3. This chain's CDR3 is CASSIAANRVSNQPQHF. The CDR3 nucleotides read TGTGCCAGTAGTATAGCCGCGAACAGGGTTTCCAATCAGCCCCAGCATTTT.

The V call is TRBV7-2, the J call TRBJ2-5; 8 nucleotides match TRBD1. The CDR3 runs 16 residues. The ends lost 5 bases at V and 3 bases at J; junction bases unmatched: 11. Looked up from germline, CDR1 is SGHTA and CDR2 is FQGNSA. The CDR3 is CASSPRRGTGEETQYF. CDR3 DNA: TGTGCCAGCAGCCCCCGACGCGGGACAGGCGAAGAGACCCAGTACTTC.

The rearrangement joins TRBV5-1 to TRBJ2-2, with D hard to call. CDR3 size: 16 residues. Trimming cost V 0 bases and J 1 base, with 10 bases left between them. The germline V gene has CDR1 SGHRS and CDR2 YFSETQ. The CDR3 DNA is TGCGCCAGCAGCTTGGTAGGCAGGCTGAACACCGGGGAGCTGTTTTTT. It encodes CASSLVGRLNTGELFF.

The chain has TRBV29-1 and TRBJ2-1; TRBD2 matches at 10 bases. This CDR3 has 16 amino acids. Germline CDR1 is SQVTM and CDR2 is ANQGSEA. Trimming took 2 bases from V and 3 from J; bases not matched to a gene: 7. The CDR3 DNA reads TGCAGCGTTGAAAGGCTAGCGGGAGAGGGCTACAATGAGCAGTTCTTC. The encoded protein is CSVERLAGEGYNEQFF.

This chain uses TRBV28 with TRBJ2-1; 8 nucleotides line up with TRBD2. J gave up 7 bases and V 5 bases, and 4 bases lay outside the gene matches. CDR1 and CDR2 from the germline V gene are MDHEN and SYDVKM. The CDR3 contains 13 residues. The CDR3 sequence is CASSTSGSNEQFF. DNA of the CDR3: TGTGCCAGCAGTACAAGCGGGAGTAATGAGCAGTTCTTC.

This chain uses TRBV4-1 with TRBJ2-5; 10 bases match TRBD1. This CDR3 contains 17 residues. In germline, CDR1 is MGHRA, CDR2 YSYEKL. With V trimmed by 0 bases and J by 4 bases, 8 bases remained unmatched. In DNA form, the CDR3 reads TGCGCCAGCAGCCAAGAGGGGGGGACAGGGGCGCGAGAGACCCAGTACTTC. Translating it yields CASSQEGGTGARETQYF.

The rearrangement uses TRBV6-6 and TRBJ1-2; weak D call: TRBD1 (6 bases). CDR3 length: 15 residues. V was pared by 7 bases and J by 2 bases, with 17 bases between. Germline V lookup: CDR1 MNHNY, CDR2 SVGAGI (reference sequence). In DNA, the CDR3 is TGTGCCAGCACCCCGGGAGACAGGAGGAACTATGGCTACACCTTC. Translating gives CASTPGDRRNYGYTF.

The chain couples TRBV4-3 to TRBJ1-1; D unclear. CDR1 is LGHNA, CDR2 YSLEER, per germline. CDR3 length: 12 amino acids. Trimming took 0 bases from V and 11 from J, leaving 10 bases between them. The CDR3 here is CASSQDPGGAFF. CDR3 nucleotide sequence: TGCGCCAGCAGCCAAGACCCCGGCGGCGCTTTCTTT.

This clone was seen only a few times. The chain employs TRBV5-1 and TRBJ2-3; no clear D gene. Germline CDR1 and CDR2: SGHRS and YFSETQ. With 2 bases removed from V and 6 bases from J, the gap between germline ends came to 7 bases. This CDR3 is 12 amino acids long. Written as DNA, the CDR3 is TGCGCCAGCAGCTTCTCCGGGGATACGCAGTATTTT. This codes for CASSFSGDTQYF. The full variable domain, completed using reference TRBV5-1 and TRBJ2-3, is KAGVTQTPRYLIKTRGQQVTLSCSPISGHRSVSWYQQTPGQGLQFLFEYFSETQRNKGNFPGRFSGRQFSNSRSEMNVSTLELGDSALYLCASSFSGDTQYFGPGTRLTVL.

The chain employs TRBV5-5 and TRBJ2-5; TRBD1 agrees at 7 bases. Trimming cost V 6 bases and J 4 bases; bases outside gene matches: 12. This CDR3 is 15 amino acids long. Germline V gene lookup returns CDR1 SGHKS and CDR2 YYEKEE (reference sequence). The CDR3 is CASTIRVSGGETQYF. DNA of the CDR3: TGTGCCAGCACCATTCGGGTGTCAGGGGGAGAGACCCAGTACTTC.

DNA of the CDR3: TGTGCCAGCAGCTTCTGGGGGACCACAACTAATGAAAAACTGTTTTTT. Translating gives CASSFWGTTTNEKLFF. This chain links TRBV5-6 with TRBJ1-4, with a tentative D call TRBD1 (5 bases). This CDR3 is 16 amino acids long. Germline CDR1 and CDR2: SGHDT and YYEEEE. The V end was cut by 2 bases, the J end by 0 bases, with 11 bases between.

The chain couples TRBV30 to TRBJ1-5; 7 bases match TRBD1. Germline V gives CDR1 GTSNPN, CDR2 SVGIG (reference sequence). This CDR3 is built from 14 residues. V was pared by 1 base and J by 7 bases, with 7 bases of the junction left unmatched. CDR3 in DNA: TGTGCCTGGAGTGAGGGACAGTGGTCACAGCCCCAGCATTTT. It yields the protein CAWSEGQWSQPQHF.